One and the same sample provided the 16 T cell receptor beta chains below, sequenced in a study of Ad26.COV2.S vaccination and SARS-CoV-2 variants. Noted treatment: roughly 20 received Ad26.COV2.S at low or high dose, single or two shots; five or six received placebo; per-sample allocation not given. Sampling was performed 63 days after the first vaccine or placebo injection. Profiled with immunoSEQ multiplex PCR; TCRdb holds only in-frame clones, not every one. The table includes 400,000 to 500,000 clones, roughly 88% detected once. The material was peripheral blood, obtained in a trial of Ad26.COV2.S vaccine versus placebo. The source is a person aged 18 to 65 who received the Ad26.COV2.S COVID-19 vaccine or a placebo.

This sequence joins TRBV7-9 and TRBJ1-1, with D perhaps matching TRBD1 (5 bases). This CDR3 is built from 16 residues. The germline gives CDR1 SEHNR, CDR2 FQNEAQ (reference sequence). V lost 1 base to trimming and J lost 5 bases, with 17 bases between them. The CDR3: CASSLGWGKAETEAFF. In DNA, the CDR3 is TGTGCCAGCAGCTTAGGTTGGGGCAAAGCGGAGACTGAAGCTTTCTTT.

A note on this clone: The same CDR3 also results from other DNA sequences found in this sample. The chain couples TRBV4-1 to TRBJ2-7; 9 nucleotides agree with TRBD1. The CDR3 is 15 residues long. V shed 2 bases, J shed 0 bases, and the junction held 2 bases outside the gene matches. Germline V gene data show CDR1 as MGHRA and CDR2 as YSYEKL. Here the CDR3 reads CASSQPGQGSYEQYF. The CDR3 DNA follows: TGCGCCAGCAGCCAACCGGGACAGGGCTCCTACGAGCAGTACTTC.

CDR3: CASSLVGQENIQYF. Written as DNA, the CDR3 is TGTGCCAGCAGCTTGGTGGGACAGGAGAACATTCAGTACTTC. The V and J genes are TRBV5-6 and TRBJ2-4, with 8 bases aligning to TRBD1. Germline loops: CDR1 SGHDT, CDR2 YYEEEE. V was clipped by 0 bases and J by 7 bases; unmatched bases: 3. This CDR3 spans 14 amino acids.

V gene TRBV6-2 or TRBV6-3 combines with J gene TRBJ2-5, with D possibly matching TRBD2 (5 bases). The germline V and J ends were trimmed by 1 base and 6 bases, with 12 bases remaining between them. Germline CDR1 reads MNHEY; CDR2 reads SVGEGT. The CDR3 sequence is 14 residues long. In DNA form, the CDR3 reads TGTGCCAGCAGTTACTATTCCGCCGGGAAGACCCAGTACTTC. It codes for CASSYYSAGKTQYF.

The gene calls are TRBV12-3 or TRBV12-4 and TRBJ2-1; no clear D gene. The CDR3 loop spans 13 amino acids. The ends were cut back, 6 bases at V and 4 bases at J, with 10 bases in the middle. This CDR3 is CASRGREYNEQFF. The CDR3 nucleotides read TGTGCCAGCAGAGGCAGAGAGTACAATGAGCAGTTCTTC.

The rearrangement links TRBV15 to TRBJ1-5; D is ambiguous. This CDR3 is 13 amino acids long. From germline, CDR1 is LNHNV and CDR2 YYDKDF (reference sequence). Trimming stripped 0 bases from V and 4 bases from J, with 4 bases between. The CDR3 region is CATSRDTNQPQHF. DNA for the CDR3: TGTGCCACCAGCAGAGACACAAATCAGCCCCAGCATTTT.

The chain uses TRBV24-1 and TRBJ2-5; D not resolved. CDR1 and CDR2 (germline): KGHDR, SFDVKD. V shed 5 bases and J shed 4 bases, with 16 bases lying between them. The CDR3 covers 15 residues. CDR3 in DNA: TGTGCCACCAGTGGCCCTGGACCGACGGGAGAGACCCAGTACTTC. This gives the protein CATSGPGPTGETQYF.

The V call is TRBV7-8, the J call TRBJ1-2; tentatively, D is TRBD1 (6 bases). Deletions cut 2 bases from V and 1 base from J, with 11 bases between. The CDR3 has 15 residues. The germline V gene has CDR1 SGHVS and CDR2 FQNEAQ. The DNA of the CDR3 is TGTGCCAGCAGCTTAAGGACAGTCGATAACTATGGCTACACCTTC. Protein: CASSLRTVDNYGYTF.

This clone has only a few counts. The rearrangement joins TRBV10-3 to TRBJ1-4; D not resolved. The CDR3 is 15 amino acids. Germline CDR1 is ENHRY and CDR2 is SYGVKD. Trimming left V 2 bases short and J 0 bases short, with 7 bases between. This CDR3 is CAISETTATNEKLFF. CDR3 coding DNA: TGTGCCATCAGTGAGACGACCGCAACTAATGAAAAACTGTTTTTT.

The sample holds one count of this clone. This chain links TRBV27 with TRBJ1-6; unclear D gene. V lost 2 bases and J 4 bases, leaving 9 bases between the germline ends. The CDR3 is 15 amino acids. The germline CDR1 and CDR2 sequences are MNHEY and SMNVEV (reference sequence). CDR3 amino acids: CASSLNREYNSPLHF. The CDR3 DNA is TGTGCCAGCAGTTTAAACCGAGAATATAATTCACCCCTCCACTTT.

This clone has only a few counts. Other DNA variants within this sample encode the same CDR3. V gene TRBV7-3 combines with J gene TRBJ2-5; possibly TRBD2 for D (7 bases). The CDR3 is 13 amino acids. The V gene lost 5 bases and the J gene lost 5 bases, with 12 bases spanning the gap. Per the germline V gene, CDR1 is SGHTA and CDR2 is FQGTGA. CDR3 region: CASSPRGGETQYF. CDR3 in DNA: TGTGCCAGCAGCCCTAGGGGGGGTGAGACCCAGTACTTC.

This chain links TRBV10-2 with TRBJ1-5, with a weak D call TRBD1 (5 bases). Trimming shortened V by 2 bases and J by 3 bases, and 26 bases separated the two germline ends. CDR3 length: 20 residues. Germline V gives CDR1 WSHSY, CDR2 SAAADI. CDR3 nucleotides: TGCGCCAGCAGTGAGAACAGGCCCCTAAGGGAAGGACAAGACAATCAGCCCCAGCATTTT. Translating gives CASSENRPLREGQDNQPQHF.

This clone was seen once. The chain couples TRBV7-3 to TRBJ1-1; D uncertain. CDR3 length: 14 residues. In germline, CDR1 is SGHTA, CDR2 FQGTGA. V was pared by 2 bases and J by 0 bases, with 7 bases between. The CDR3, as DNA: TGTGCCAGCAGCTTAGGGCATCTGAACACTGAAGCTTTCTTT. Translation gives CASSLGHLNTEAFF. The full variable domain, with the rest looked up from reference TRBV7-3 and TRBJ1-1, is GAGVSQTPSNKVTEKGKYVELRCDPISGHTALYWYRQSLGQGPEFLIYFQGTGAADDSGLPNDRFFAVRPEGSVSTLKIQRTERGDSAVYLCASSLGHLNTEAFFGQGTRLTVV.

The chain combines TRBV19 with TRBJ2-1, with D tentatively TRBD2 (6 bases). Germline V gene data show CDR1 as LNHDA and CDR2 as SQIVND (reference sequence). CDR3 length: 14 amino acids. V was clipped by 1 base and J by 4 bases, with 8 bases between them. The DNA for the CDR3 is TGTGCCAGTAGTATAGCGGGAGCTTACAATGAGCAGTTCTTC. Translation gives CASSIAGAYNEQFF.

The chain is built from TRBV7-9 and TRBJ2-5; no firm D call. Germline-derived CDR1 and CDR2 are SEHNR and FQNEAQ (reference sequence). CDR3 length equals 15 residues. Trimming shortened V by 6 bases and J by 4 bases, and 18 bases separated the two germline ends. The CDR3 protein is CASRQLSTSTETQYF. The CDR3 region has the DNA TGTGCCAGCAGACAACTCTCGACATCAACAGAGACCCAGTACTTC. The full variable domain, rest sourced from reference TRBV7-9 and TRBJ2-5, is DTGVSQNPRHKITKRGQNVTFRCDPISEHNRLYWYRQTLGQGPEFLTYFQNEAQLEKSRLLSDRFSAERPKGSFSTLEIQRTEQGDSAMYLCASRQLSTSTETQYFGPGTRLLVL.

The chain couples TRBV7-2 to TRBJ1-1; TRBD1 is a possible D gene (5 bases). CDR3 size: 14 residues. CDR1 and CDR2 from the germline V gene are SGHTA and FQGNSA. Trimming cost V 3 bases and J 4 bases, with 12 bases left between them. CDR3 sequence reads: CASSFGTGGTEAFF. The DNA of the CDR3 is TGTGCCAGCAGCTTCGGTACAGGAGGCACTGAAGCTTTCTTT.